This note documents a single T cell receptor beta chain sequence. This entry is derived from a study of blood T cell dynamics during melanoma immunotherapy. The ends were cut back, 0 bases at V and 4 bases at J, with 7 bases in the middle. This CDR3 is 13 amino acids long. Germline V gene data show CDR1 as SGDLS and CDR2 as YYNGEE. Specified time point: week 3, after first cycle of checkpoint inhibitor. Sequenced by immunoSEQ multiplex PCR; TCRdb stores in-frame clones only, minus some. The table has roughly 7,600 clones, more than 75% seen once; the top ten hold over 4%. The TCR was taken from a human donor with melanoma. The specimen was blood, collected from a patient treated with checkpoint blockade. The chain employs TRBV9 and TRBJ1-1; D gene uncertain. The CDR3 loop is CASSVERSTEAFF. Written as DNA, the CDR3 is TGTGCCAGCAGCGTAGAAAGGAGCACTGAAGCTTTCTTT.